Listed here are 29 T cell receptor beta chains from one sample, sequenced in a study of OX40 agonist ivuxolimab in advanced cancers. Libraries were prepared by immunoSEQ multiplex PCR; TCRdb keeps only in-frame clonotypes and omits some of them. The sample comprises about 61,000 clones, about 86% of which are singletons, and about 1.2% rests with the top ten. Sequencing used CD4+ or CD8+ T cells sorted from blood, obtained in a trial of the OX40 agonist ivuxolimab. The receptor set was obtained from an adult with an advanced solid tumor such as melanoma, head and neck, liver or kidney cancer.

J is TRBJ1-1 and V is TRBV19; possibly TRBD1 for D (5 bases). Trimming cost V 6 bases and J 0 bases, with 11 bases left between them. CDR3 size: 14 residues. Germline V gives CDR1 LNHDA, CDR2 SQIVND (reference sequence). The CDR3 sequence is CASSQGLLNTEAFF. CDR3 in DNA: TGTGCCAGTAGCCAGGGACTCCTGAACACTGAAGCTTTCTTT. Full variable domain (missing parts from reference TRBV19 and TRBJ1-1): DGGITQSPKYLFRKEGQNVTLSCEQNLNHDAMYWYRQDPGQGLRLIYYSQIVNDFQKGDIAEGYSVSREKKESFPLTVTSAQKNPTAFYLCASSQGLLNTEAFFGQGTRLTVV.

The J gene is TRBJ1-5, the V gene TRBV9; maybe TRBD1 (6 bases). The CDR3 runs 15 residues. Germline lookup yields CDR1 SGDLS and CDR2 YYNGEE. The V and J ends lost 4 bases and 0 bases respectively, with 11 bases between them. The CDR3 reads CASSPRGDSNQPQHF. The CDR3 DNA reads TGTGCCAGCAGCCCCAGGGGAGATAGCAATCAGCCCCAGCATTTT.

The V gene is TRBV29-1, the J gene TRBJ1-2; 9 nucleotides match TRBD1. The germline V gene has CDR1 SQVTM and CDR2 ANQGSEA. CDR3 length equals 11 residues. V lost 8 bases and J lost 8; bases outside the gene matches: 6. This chain's CDR3 is CSSRTGVGYTF. In DNA, the CDR3 is TGCAGCTCACGGACAGGGGTCGGCTACACCTTC.

This chain joins TRBV30 and TRBJ2-5; 11 nucleotides match TRBD1. The CDR3 spans 13 residues. The V gene end was trimmed by 2 bases and the J gene end by 5 bases; junction bases not matched to a gene: 1. Looked up from germline, CDR1 is GTSNPN and CDR2 is SVGIG (reference sequence). CDR3 loop: CAWSRDRGETQYF. CDR3 nucleotide sequence: TGTGCCTGGAGTAGGGACAGGGGGGAGACCCAGTACTTC. The full variable domain, rest sourced from reference TRBV30 and TRBJ2-5, is SQTIHQWPATLVQPVGSPLSLECTVEGTSNPNLYWYRQAAGRGLQLLFYSVGIGQISSEVPQNLSASRPQDRQFILSSKKLLLSDSGFYLCAWSRDRGETQYFGPGTRLLVL.

This chain links TRBV13 with TRBJ1-1; 7 bases align to TRBD1. V trimming: 3 bases; J trimming: 0 bases; junction bases outside the gene matches: 7. The V gene's germline CDR1 is PRHDT and CDR2 FYEKMQ (reference sequence). The CDR3 contains 16 residues. The CDR3 DNA reads TGTGCCAGCAGCTTTGGGGACAGACAAATGAACACTGAAGCTTTCTTT. Amino acid sequence: CASSFGDRQMNTEAFF. The complete variable domain, with remaining parts taken from reference TRBV13 and TRBJ1-1, reads AAGVIQSPRHLIKEKRETATLKCYPIPRHDTVYWYQQGPGQDPQFLISFYEKMQSDKGSIPDRFSAQQFSDYHSELNMSSLELGDSALYFCASSFGDRQMNTEAFFGQGTRLTVV.

The gene calls are TRBV7-6 and TRBJ1-2, with D uncertain. CDR3 length: 14 amino acids. V lost 5 bases and J lost 6, with 16 bases in between. The V gene's germline CDR1 is SGHVS and CDR2 FNYEAQ. The CDR3 loop reads CASSRELGVDGYTF. CDR3 in DNA: TGTGCCAGCAGCCGGGAGCTGGGTGTGGATGGCTACACCTTC.

This clone occurred a few times. The chain recombines TRBV6-1 with TRBJ2-2; TRBD2 agrees at 13 bases. CDR1 is MNHNS and CDR2 is SASEGT in the germline V gene. V lost 2 bases to trimming and J lost 4 bases; unmatched junction nucleotides: 4. The length of the CDR3 is 17 residues. The CDR3 sequence is CASSEWTSGGLTGELFF. CDR3 DNA: TGTGCCAGCAGTGAATGGACTAGCGGGGGCCTCACCGGGGAGCTGTTTTTT.

The genes are TRBV10-2 and TRBJ2-2; TRBD1 matches 9 bases. CDR1 WSHSY and CDR2 SAAADI come from the germline V gene. The CDR3 runs 19 residues. The trim removed 4 bases at V and 0 bases at J, leaving 12 bases unmatched. The CDR3 DNA reads TGCGCCAGCAGTGGGCCCGACAGGGGGGCGGGGCCGAACACCGGGGAGCTGTTTTTT. Protein sequence: CASSGPDRGAGPNTGELFF.

The chain joins TRBV19 to TRBJ2-7; TRBD1 or TRBD2 may be the D gene (5 bases each). The CDR3 spans 16 residues. Trimming took off 6 bases at V and 0 bases at J, with 18 bases between the two ends. CDR1 is LNHDA, CDR2 SQIVND, per germline (reference sequence). The CDR3 sequence: CASSPRAGSLSYEQYF. The CDR3 DNA reads TGTGCCAGTAGCCCCAGGGCAGGGAGCCTCTCCTACGAGCAGTACTTC.

The rearrangement joins TRBV11-2 to TRBJ2-3; 11 nucleotides line up with TRBD2. This CDR3 is 16 amino acids long. V trimming: 1 base; J trimming: 6 bases; junction bases outside the gene matches: 6. Germline V gene lookup returns CDR1 SGHAT and CDR2 FQNNGV. The CDR3 reads CASSLVAGGSRDTQYF. CDR3 bases: TGTGCCAGCAGCTTAGTAGCGGGGGGGTCCAGGGATACGCAGTATTTT.

CDR3 sequence (DNA): TGTGCCAGCTCACCCGGGGGGTGGTTTGAAGAGACCCAGTACTTC. As protein: CASSPGGWFEETQYF. The V call is TRBV18, the J call TRBJ2-5, with 7 bases aligning to TRBD2. This CDR3 has 15 amino acids. Germline lookup yields CDR1 KGHSH and CDR2 LQKENI. Losses at the gene ends were 3 bases for V and 3 bases for J; bases not matched to a gene: 7. The variable domain in full, completed from reference TRBV18 and TRBJ2-5, reads NAGVMQNPRHLVRRRGQEARLRCSPMKGHSHVYWYRQLPEEGLKFMVYLQKENIIDESGMPKERFSAEFPKEGPSILRIQQVVRGDSAAYFCASSPGGWFEETQYFGPGTRLLVL.

Only a few counts were recorded for this clone. As DNA, the CDR3 is TGTGCCAGCAGACGCTCCGGGACAGGGCAAGGCTACACCTTC. It translates to CASRRSGTGQGYTF. V usage is TRBV6-1 and J usage is TRBJ1-2; the match to TRBD1 covers 9 bases. Germline-derived CDR1 and CDR2 are MNHNS and SASEGT. The junction had 10 bases not matched to a gene; V was cut back by 6 bases and J by 8 bases. The CDR3 is made up of 14 amino acids.

V gene TRBV19 combines with J gene TRBJ2-1; maybe TRBD1 (6 bases). In germline, CDR1 is LNHDA, CDR2 SQIVND (reference sequence). Trimming stripped 1 base from V and 2 bases from J, with 18 bases between. The CDR3 is 18 amino acids. CDR3 nucleotide sequence: TGTGCCAGTAGTATAGGCCCCTGGGCTGGGGGCGCCTACAATGAGCAGTTCTTC. Translated: CASSIGPWAGGAYNEQFF.

The chain has TRBV5-1 and TRBJ1-4; D may be TRBD1 (5 bases). The V end lost 4 bases, the J end lost 3 bases, and 13 bases lay between the germline ends. Germline lookup yields CDR1 SGHRS and CDR2 YFSETQ. There are 15 residues in the CDR3. CDR3 nucleotide sequence: TGCGCCAGCAGCCCAGGCGAGGGGCCTAATGAAAAACTGTTTTTT. It encodes CASSPGEGPNEKLFF. Complete variable domain (other parts from reference TRBV5-1 and TRBJ1-4): KAGVTQTPRYLIKTRGQQVTLSCSPISGHRSVSWYQQTPGQGLQFLFEYFSETQRNKGNFPGRFSGRQFSNSRSEMNVSTLELGDSALYLCASSPGEGPNEKLFFGSGTQLSVL.

This rearrangement joins TRBV6-1 to TRBJ1-6, with D uncertain. The V end lost 6 bases, the J end lost 8 bases, and 17 bases lay between the germline ends. Germline CDR1 and CDR2: MNHNS and SASEGT. The CDR3 loop spans 15 amino acids. The CDR3 region is CASSALGPADSPLHF. CDR3 DNA sequence: TGTGCCAGCAGCGCCCTTGGACCGGCGGATTCACCCCTCCACTTT.

The chain has TRBV5-5 and TRBJ1-1, with 11 positions matching TRBD1. The CDR3 is 16 amino acids. Unmatched junction bases numbered 6, after V lost 4 bases and J lost 1 base. Germline CDR1 is SGHKS and CDR2 is YYEKEE (reference sequence). The CDR3 sequence: CASSRDRGEANTEAFF. CDR3 coding DNA: TGTGCCAGCAGCCGGGACAGGGGGGAGGCGAACACTGAAGCTTTCTTT.

The chain links TRBV5-4 to TRBJ1-1; 9 bases map to TRBD1. V trimming: 4 bases; J trimming: 5 bases; junction bases outside the gene matches: 12. This CDR3 has 16 residues. Germline assignment: CDR1 SGHNT and CDR2 YYREEE (reference sequence). The CDR3 spells CASSGGQGRGMTEAFF. CDR3 in DNA: TGTGCCAGCAGCGGGGGACAGGGACGGGGTATGACTGAAGCTTTCTTT.

The sample holds one count of this clone. The chain employs TRBV18 and TRBJ2-7; possibly TRBD1 or TRBD2 for D (7 bases each). Trimming pared 3 bases from V and 4 bases from J, leaving 13 bases between. This CDR3 is 14 amino acids long. The germline V gene has CDR1 KGHSH and CDR2 LQKENI. CDR3 sequence: CASSPGRGRYEQYF. CDR3 bases: TGTGCCAGCTCACCGGGGAGGGGGCGTTACGAGCAGTACTTC.

This sequence joins TRBV6-5 and TRBJ1-1, with 7 bases lining up with TRBD1. CDR3 length: 13 residues. Germline trimming cut 2 bases from V and 7 bases from J; bases unmatched to any gene: 4. Per germline, CDR1 MNHEY and CDR2 SVGAGI. The CDR3 sequence is CASSYDRVSEAFF. The CDR3 nucleotides are TGTGCCAGCAGTTACGACAGGGTGAGTGAAGCTTTCTTT.

This sequence joins TRBV7-8 and TRBJ1-3; no firm D call. The length of the CDR3 is 18 residues. Trimming shortened V by 5 bases and J by 0 bases, and 20 bases separated the two germline ends. In germline, CDR1 is SGHVS, CDR2 FQNEAQ. This CDR3 is CASSPPVGRRSSGNTIYF. Here the CDR3 DNA reads TGTGCCAGCAGCCCACCCGTTGGACGGCGGTCCTCTGGAAACACCATATATTTT.

The gene calls are TRBV18 and TRBJ1-6, with D perhaps TRBD1 (5 bases). The CDR3 sequence is 15 residues long. CDR1 KGHSH and CDR2 LQKENI come from the germline V gene. V lost 1 base and J lost 5, with 9 bases in between. This chain's CDR3 is CASSPREGNNSPLHF. Written as DNA, the CDR3 is TGTGCCAGCTCACCACGGGAGGGGAATAATTCACCCCTCCACTTT. The entire variable domain, with the rest obtained from reference TRBV18 and TRBJ1-6, is as follows: NAGVMQNPRHLVRRRGQEARLRCSPMKGHSHVYWYRQLPEEGLKFMVYLQKENIIDESGMPKERFSAEFPKEGPSILRIQQVVRGDSAAYFCASSPREGNNSPLHFGNGTRLTVT.

The V call is TRBV10-2, the J call TRBJ2-7; 7 nucleotides match TRBD1. The V segment lost 5 bases and the J segment 4 bases; nucleotides outside the gene matches: 2. Per germline, CDR1 WSHSY and CDR2 SAAADI. The length of the CDR3 is 12 residues. The CDR3 DNA is TGCGCCAGCAGTTCACAGGGGTACGAGCAGTACTTC. Residues: CASSSQGYEQYF.

This clone was recorded a few times. The CDR3 spells CASSLAVGNQPQHF. The CDR3, as DNA: TGTGCCAGCAGCTTAGCGGTAGGGAATCAGCCCCAGCATTTT. The chain links TRBV7-2 to TRBJ1-5; D unresolved. V gave up 0 bases and J gave up 4 bases, with 7 bases separating them. CDR1 SGHTA and CDR2 FQGNSA come from the germline V gene. This CDR3 has 14 amino acids.

The J gene is TRBJ2-7, the V gene TRBV6-1; TRBD1 agrees at 7 bases. This CDR3 has 12 residues. V trimming: 6 bases; J trimming: 6 bases; junction bases outside the gene matches: 5. Germline CDR1 MNHNS, CDR2 SASEGT. The CDR3 DNA reads TGTGCCAGCAGGAAAACAGGGGCCGAGCAGTACTTC. It codes for CASRKTGAEQYF.

This chain uses TRBV27 with TRBJ1-4, with 8 bases lining up with TRBD1. The CDR3 consists of 19 residues. The V and J ends lost 6 bases and 0 bases, in that order; junction bases with no gene match: 15. Germline V lookup: CDR1 MNHEY, CDR2 SMNVEV (reference sequence). The CDR3 nucleotides read TGTGCCAGCAGAGTCTCCGGACAGGGAAAATCCGCAACTAATGAAAAACTGTTTTTT. It translates to CASRVSGQGKSATNEKLFF.

V gene TRBV6-6 combines with J gene TRBJ2-2; 7 bases fit TRBD2. CDR3 length: 14 amino acids. The germline CDR1 and CDR2 sequences are MNHNY and SVGAGI (reference sequence). V was pared by 8 bases and J by 1 base, with 4 bases of the junction left unmatched. The CDR3 is CASRTGGNTGELFF. CDR3 DNA sequence: TGTGCCAGCCGTACGGGGGGGAACACCGGGGAGCTGTTTTTT.

The CDR3 DNA reads as TGCGCCAGCAGCCCCCTATTCCTACGGGACAGGGCCCATGAGCCCCTCCACTTT. Amino acid sequence: CASSPLFLRDRAHEPLHF. The rearrangement uses TRBV4-1 and TRBJ1-6; TRBD1 aligns across 9 bases. V gave up 4 bases and J gave up 13 bases; unmatched junction bases: 20. The CDR3 consists of 18 residues. In germline, CDR1 is MGHRA, CDR2 YSYEKL.

The V and J genes are TRBV5-1 and TRBJ2-6, with TRBD1 matching 7 bases. This CDR3 region has 17 residues. V lost 4 bases to trimming and J lost 4 bases; unmatched junction nucleotides: 11. Germline V gives CDR1 SGHRS, CDR2 YFSETQ. The CDR3 sequence is CASSLGTAMLGANVLTF. CDR3 coding DNA: TGCGCCAGCAGCCTAGGGACAGCGATGCTAGGGGCCAACGTCCTGACTTTC.

J is TRBJ1-2 and V is TRBV6-5, with TRBD1 as a possible D gene (5 bases). Germline V gene sequence: CDR1 MNHEY, CDR2 SVGAGI. This CDR3 comprises 14 residues. Trimming removed 5 bases at V and 0 bases at J, with 10 bases between. CDR3 protein: CASSRPGANYGYTF. CDR3 DNA: TGTGCCAGCAGTCGACCGGGGGCTAACTATGGCTACACCTTC.